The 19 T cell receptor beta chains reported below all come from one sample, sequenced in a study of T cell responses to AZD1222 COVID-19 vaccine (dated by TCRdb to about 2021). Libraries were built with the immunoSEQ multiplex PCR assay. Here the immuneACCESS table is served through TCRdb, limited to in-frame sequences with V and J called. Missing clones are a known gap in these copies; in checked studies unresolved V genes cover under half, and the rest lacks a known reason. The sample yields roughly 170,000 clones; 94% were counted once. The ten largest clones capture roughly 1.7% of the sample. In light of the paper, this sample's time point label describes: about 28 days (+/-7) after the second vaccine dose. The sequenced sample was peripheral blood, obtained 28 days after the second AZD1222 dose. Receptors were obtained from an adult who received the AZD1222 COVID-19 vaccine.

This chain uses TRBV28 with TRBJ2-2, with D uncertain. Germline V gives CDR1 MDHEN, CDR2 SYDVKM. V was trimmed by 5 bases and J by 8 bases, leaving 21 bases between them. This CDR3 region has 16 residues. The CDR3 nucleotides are TGTGCCAGCAGTCCTGAGGACCTGAGTCCCCTAGGGGAGCTGTTTTTT. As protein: CASSPEDLSPLGELFF. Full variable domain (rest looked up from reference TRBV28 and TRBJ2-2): DVKVTQSSRYLVKRTGEKVFLECVQDMDHENMFWYRQDPGLGLRLIYFSYDVKMKEKGDIPEGYSVSREKKERFSLILESASTNQTSMYLCASSPEDLSPLGELFFGEGSRLTVL.

CDR3 sequence (DNA): TGTGCCAGCAGCTTAACCAGGAGCTCCTATAATTCACCCCTCCACTTT. Protein product: CASSLTRSSYNSPLHF. This rearrangement joins TRBV7-2 to TRBJ1-6; no definite D call. Germline-derived CDR1 and CDR2 are SGHTA and FQGNSA. This CDR3 spans 16 amino acids. Trimming removed 2 bases from V and 0 bases from J, with 8 bases in between.

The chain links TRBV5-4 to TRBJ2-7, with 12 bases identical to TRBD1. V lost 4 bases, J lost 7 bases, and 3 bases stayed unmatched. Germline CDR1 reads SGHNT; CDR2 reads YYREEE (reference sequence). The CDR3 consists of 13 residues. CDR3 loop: CASSGDRGREQYF. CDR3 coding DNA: TGTGCCAGCAGCGGGGACAGGGGGCGGGAGCAGTACTTC.

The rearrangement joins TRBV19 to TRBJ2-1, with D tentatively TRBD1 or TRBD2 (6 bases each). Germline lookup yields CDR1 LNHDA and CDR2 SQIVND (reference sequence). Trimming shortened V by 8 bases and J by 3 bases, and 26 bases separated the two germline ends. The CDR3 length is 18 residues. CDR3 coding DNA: TGTGCCAGTCTTGGTCCTCCTAAACGGGGGCTGTACTACAATGAGCAGTTCTTC. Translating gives CASLGPPKRGLYYNEQFF.

The CDR3 bases are TGTGCCAGCACCCCAGGAGGGGTGAGAAGAATGGGGCAAGAGACCCAGTACTTC. Its protein product is CASTPGGVRRMGQETQYF. V and J are TRBV28 and TRBJ2-5; the D gene is possibly TRBD2 (6 bases). The CDR3 is made up of 18 amino acids. The germline CDR1 and CDR2 sequences are MDHEN and SYDVKM. The V end was cut by 7 bases, the J end by 2 bases, with 26 bases between.

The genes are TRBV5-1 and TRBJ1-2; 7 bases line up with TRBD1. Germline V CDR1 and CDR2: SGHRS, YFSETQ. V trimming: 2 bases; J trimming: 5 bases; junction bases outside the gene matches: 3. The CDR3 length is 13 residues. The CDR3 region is CASSLTGEYGYTF. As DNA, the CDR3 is TGCGCCAGCAGCTTAACAGGGGAATATGGCTACACCTTC.

CDR3 sequence (DNA): TGTGCCAGCGGACCTCTAACACACGAGCAGTACTTC. Its protein is CASGPLTHEQYF. The V and J genes are TRBV27 and TRBJ2-7; the D is unclear. The CDR3 totals 12 residues. Germline V gives CDR1 MNHEY, CDR2 SMNVEV (reference sequence). V gave up 8 bases and J gave up 5 bases, with 13 bases separating them.

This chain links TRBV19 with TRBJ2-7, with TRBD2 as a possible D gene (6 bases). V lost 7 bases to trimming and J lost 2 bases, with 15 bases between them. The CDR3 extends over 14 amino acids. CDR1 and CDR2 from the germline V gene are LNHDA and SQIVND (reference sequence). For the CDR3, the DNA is TGTGCCAGTAACCCGGACGGGGGTACCTACGAGCAGTACTTC. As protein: CASNPDGGTYEQYF.

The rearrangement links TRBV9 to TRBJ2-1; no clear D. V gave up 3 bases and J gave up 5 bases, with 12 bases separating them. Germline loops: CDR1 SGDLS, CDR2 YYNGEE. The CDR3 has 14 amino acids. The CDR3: CASSAELTDNEQFF. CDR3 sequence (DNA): TGTGCCAGCAGCGCGGAATTAACCGACAATGAGCAGTTCTTC.

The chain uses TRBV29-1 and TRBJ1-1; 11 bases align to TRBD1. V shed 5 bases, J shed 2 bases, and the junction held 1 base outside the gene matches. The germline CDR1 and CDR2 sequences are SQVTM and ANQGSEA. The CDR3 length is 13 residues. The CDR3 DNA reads TGCAGCGTTCGGACAGGGGGCAACACTGAAGCTTTCTTT. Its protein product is CSVRTGGNTEAFF.

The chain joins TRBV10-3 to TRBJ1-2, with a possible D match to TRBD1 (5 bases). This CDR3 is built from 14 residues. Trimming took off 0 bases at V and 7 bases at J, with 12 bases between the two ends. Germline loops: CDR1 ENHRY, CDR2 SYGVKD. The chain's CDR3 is CAISESTDNSGYTF. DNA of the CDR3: TGTGCCATCAGTGAGTCGACGGACAATTCTGGCTACACCTTC.

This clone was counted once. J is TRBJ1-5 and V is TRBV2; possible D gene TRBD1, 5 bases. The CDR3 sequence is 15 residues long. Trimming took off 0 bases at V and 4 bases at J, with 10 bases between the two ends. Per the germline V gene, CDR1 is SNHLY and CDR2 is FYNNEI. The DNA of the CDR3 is TGTGCCAGCAGTGAAGCGCTTCGGGGGAATCAGCCCCAGCATTTT. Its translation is CASSEALRGNQPQHF.

DNA of the CDR3: TGTGCCAGCAGCAGATCAACAGGGGGCGCCTACTATGGCTACACCTTC. This translates into CASSRSTGGAYYGYTF. V usage is TRBV5-6 and J usage is TRBJ1-2, with TRBD1 identical over 9 bases. Unmatched junction bases numbered 10, after V lost 4 bases and J lost 3 bases. The CDR3 extends over 16 amino acids. Germline values: CDR1 SGHDT, CDR2 YYEEEE.

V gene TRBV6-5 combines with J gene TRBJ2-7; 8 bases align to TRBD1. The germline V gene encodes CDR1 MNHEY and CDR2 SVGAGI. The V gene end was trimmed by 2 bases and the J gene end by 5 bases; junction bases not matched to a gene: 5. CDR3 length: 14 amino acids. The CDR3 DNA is TGTGCCAGCAGTTACACCACAGGGGGACACGAGCAGTACTTC. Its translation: CASSYTTGGHEQYF.

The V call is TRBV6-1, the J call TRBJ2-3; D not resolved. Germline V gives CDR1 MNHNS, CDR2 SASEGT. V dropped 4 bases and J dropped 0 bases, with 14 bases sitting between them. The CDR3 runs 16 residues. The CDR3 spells CASSVGPDPSTDTQYF. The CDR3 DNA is TGTGCCAGCAGTGTTGGACCGGATCCTAGCACAGATACGCAGTATTTT.

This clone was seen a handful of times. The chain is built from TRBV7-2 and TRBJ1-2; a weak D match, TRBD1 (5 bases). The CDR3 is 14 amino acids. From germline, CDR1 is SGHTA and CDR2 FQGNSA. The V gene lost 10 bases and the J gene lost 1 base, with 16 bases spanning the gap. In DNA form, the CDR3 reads TGTGCCACCAGTTCGGGGGTGGATAACTATGGCTACACCTTC. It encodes CATSSGVDNYGYTF.

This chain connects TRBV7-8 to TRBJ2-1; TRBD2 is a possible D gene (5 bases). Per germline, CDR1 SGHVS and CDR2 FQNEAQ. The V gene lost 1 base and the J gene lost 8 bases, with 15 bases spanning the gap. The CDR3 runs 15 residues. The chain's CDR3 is CASSLGSSRRDEQFF. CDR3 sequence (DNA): TGTGCCAGCAGCTTAGGGTCTAGCCGAAGGGATGAGCAGTTCTTC.

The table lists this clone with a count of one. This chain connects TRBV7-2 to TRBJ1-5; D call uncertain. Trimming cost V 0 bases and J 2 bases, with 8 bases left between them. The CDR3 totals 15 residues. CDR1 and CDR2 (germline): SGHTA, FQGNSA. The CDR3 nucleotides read TGTGCCAGCAGCTTAGCGCTCGGGGGCAATCAGCCCCAGCATTTT. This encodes CASSLALGGNQPQHF.

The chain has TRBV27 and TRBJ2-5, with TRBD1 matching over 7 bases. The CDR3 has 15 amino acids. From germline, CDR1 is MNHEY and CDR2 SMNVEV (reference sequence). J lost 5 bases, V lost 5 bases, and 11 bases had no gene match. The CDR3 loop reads CASSPSTGYRETQYF. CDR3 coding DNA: TGTGCCAGCAGTCCGTCGACAGGGTATAGGGAGACCCAGTACTTC.